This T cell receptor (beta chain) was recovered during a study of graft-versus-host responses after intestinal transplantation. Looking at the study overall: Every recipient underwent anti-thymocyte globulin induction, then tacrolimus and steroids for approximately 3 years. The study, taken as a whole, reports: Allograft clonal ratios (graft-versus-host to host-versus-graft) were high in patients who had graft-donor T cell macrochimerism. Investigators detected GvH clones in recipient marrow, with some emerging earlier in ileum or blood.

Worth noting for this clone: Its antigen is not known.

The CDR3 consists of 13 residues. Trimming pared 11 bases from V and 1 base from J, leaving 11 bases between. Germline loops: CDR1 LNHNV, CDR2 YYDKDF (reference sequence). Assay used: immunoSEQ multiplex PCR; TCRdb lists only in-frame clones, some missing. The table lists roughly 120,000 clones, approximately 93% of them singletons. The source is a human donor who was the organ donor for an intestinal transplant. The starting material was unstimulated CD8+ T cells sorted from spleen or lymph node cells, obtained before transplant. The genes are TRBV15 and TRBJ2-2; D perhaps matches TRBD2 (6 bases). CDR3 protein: CALARENTGELFF. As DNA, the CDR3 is TGTGCCTTAGCGCGGGAGAACACCGGGGAGCTGTTTTTT. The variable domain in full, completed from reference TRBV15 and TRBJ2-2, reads DAMVIQNPRYQVTQFGKPVTLSCSQTLNHNVMYWYQQKSSQAPKLLFHYYDKDFNNEADTPDNFQSRRPNTSFCFLDIRSPGLGDTAMYLCALARENTGELFFGEGSRLTVL.